The source of this TCR beta chain is a study of shared clonotypes between healthy human individuals. Overall study: Donor ages ranged 18 to 49 years: a couple of women, a few men. Each donor's CD4 naive and CD4 memory cells filled three plates apiece, CD8 naive two, and CD8 memory one.

CD45RO-negative cells were positively selected for CCR7, leaving out terminally differentiated effector memory CD45RA+ cells. Study-level points and caveats: Clonotypes shared by all four sorted-subset donors had higher generation probabilities than non-shared clonotypes. What rarefaction showed was incomplete sorted-subset sequencing despite large depth.

On this clone itself: Antigen unknown.

This CDR3 is 15 amino acids long. Germline loops: CDR1 WNHNN, CDR2 SYGVQD (reference sequence). The germline V and J ends were trimmed by 4 bases and 2 bases, with 15 bases remaining between them. The protocol was immunoSEQ multiplex PCR, while the TCRdb copy is restricted to in-frame clones and leaves out a portion. The table has fewer than 1 million clones, about 96% seen once. The source material was naive CD8+ T cells sorted from blood. J is TRBJ2-7 and V is TRBV10-1; D remains ambiguous. The receptor was derived from a man aged 25 to 40 in good health. In DNA, the CDR3 is TGCGCCAGCAGTGCCCGAGGTCGGAGTACCTACGAGCAGTACTTC. It yields the protein CASSARGRSTYEQYF.